The subject of this entry is one T cell receptor beta chain. This sample is part of a study of blood T cell repertoires in COVID-19. Across the whole study: Acute-phase and convalescent COVID-19 samples originated in the United States, Italy and Spain. T cells, B-cell-depleted T cells, or PBMCs supplied cDNA or gDNA.

Authors' processing steps: Estimation of nucleated cell counts was performed using reference gene primer amplification. Profiled with immunoSEQ multiplex PCR; TCRdb holds only in-frame clones, not every one. V and J calls and clone size are copied from that table; D and trimming were computed from the DNA. The sample consists of about 280,000 clones, 80% to 90% of them appearing once. The sample was peripheral blood. This sequence was found in a woman in her forties or fifties who had recovered from COVID-19.

CDR3 loop: CASSLMLGGGSEQYF. CDR3 in DNA: TGTGCCAGCAGCTTAATGTTGGGGGGAGGGTCCGAGCAGTACTTC. The rearrangement uses TRBV7-2 and TRBJ2-7, with 7 bases matching TRBD2. Germline CDR1 reads SGHTA; CDR2 reads FQGNSA. CDR3 length: 15 amino acids. The trim removed 2 bases at V and 6 bases at J, leaving 10 bases unmatched. Full variable domain (rest looked up from reference TRBV7-2 and TRBJ2-7): GAGVSQSPSNKVTEKGKDVELRCDPISGHTALYWYRQSLGQGLEFLIYFQGNSAPDKSGLPSDRFSAERTGGSVSTLTIQRTQQEDSAVYLCASSLMLGGGSEQYFGPGTRLTVT.